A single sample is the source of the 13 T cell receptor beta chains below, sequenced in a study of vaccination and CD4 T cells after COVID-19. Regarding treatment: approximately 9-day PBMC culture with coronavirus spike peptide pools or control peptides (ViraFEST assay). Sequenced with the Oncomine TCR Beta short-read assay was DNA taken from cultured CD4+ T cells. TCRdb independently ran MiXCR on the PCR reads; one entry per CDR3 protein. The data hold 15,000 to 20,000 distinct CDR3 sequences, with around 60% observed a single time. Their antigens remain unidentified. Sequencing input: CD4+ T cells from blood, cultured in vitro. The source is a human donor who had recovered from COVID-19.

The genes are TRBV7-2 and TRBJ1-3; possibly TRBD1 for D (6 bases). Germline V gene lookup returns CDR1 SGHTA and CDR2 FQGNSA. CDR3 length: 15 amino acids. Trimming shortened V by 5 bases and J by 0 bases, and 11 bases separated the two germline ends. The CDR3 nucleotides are TGTGCCAGCAGCCCCCAGGGGTCCTCTGGAAACACCATATATTTT. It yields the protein CASSPQGSSGNTIYF.

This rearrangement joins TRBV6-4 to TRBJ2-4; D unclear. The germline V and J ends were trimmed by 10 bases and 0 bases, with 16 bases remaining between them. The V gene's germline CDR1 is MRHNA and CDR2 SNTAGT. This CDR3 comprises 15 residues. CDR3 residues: CAISWTAKAKNIQYF. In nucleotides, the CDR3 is TGTGCCATCTCGTGGACGGCGAAAGCCAAAAACATTCAGTACTTC.

Here the CDR3 DNA reads TGTGCCAGCAGCTTAGGGGGGACAGGTGCAAGAACCTTC. Its protein is CASSLGGTGARTF. This sequence joins TRBV7-9 and TRBJ1-2; 8 bases map to TRBD1. Per the germline V gene, CDR1 is SEHNR and CDR2 is FQNEAQ (reference sequence). Trimming removed 1 base from V and 14 bases from J; junction bases left unmatched: 9. The CDR3 is 13 residues long. Full variable domain (rest looked up from reference TRBV7-9 and TRBJ1-2): DTGVSQNPRHKITKRGQNVTFRCDPISEHNRLYWYRQTLGQGPEFLTYFQNEAQLEKSRLLSDRFSAERPKGSFSTLEIQRTEQGDSAMYLCASSLGGTGARTFGSGTRLTVV.

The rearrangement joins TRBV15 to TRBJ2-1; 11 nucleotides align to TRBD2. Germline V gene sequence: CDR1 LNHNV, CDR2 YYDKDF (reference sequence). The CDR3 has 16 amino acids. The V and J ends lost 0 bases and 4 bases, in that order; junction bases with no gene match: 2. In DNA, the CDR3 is TGTGCCACCAGCAGAGATACTAGCGGGGGTTACAATGAGCAGTTCTTC. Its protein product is CATSRDTSGGYNEQFF.

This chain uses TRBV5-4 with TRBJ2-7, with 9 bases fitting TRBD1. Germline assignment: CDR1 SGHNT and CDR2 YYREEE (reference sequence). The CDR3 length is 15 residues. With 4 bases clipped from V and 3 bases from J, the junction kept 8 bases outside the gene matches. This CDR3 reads CASSSRTGVVYEQYF. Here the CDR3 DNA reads TGTGCCAGCAGCAGCCGGACAGGGGTAGTCTACGAGCAGTACTTC.

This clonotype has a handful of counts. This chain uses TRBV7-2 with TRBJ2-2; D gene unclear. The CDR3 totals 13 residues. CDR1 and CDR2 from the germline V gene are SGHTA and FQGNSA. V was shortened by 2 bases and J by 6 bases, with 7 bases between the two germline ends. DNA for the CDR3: TGTGCCAGCAGCTTATTAATGGCCGGGGAGCTGTTTTTT. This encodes CASSLLMAGELFF.

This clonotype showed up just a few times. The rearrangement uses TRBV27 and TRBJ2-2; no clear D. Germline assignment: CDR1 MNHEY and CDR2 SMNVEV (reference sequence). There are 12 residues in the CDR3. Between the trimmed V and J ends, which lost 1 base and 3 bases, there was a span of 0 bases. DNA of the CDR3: TGTGCCAGCAGTTTATACACCGGGGAGCTGTTTTTT. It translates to CASSLYTGELFF.

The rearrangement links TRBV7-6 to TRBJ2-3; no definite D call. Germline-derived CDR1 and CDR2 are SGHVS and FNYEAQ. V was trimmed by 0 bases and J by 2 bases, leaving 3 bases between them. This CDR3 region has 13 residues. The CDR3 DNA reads TGTGCCAGCAGCTTAGCTGACACAGATACGCAGTATTTT. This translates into CASSLADTDTQYF.

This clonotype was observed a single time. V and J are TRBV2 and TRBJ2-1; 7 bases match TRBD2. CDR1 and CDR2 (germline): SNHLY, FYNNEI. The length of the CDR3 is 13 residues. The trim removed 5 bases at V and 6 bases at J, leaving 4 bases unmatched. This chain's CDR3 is CASSRGVSNEQFF. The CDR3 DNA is TGTGCCAGCAGTCGGGGGGTCAGCAATGAGCAGTTCTTC.

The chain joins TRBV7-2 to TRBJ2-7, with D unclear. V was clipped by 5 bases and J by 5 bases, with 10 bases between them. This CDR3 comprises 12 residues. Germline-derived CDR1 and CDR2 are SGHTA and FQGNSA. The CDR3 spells CASSLRRHEQYF. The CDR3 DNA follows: TGTGCCAGCAGCCTGAGAAGGCACGAGCAGTACTTC.

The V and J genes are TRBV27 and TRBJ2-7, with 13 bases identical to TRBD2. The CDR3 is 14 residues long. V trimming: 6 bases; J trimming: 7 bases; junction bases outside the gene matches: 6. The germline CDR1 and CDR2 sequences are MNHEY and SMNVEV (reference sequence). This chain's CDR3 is CASRAGLAGLEQYF. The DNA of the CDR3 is TGTGCCAGCAGAGCGGGACTAGCGGGACTAGAGCAGTACTTC.

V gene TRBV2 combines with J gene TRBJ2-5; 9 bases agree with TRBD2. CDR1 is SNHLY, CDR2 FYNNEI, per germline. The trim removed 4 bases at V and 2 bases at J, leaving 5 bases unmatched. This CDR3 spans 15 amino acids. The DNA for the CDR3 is TGTGCCAGCAGTGTGGCGGGAGGGTTTCAAGAGACCCAGTACTTC. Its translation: CASSVAGGFQETQYF.

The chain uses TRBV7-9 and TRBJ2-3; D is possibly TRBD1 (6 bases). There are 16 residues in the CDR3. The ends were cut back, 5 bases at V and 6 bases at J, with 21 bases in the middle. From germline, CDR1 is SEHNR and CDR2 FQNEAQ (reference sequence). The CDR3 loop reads CASSPAPVSGVDTQYF. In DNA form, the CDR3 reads TGTGCCAGCAGCCCCGCACCGGTTTCAGGGGTGGATACGCAGTATTTT.